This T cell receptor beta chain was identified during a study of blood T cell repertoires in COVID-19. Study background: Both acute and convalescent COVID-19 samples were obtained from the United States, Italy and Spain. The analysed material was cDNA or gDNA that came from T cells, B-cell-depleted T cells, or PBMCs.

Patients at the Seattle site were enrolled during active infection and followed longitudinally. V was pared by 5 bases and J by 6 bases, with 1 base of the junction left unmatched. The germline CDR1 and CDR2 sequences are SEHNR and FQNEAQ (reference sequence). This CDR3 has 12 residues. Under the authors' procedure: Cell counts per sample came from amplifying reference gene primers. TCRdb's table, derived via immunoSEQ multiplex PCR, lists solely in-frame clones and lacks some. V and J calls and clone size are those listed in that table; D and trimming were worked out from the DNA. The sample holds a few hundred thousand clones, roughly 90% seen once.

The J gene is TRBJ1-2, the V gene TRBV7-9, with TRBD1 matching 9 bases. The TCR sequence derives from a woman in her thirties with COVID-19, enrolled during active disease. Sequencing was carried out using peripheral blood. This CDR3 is CASSRQGDGYTF. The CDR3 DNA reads TGTGCCAGCAGCAGACAGGGGGATGGCTACACCTTC.